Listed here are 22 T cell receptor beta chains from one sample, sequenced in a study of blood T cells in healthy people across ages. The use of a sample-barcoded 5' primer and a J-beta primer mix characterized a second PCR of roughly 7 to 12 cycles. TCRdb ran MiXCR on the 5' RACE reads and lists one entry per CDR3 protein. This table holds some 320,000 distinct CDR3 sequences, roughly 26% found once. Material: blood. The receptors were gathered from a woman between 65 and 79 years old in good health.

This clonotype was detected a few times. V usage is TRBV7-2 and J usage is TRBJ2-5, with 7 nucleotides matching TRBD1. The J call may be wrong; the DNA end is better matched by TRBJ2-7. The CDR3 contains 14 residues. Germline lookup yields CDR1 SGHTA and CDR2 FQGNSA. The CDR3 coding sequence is TGTGCCAGCAGCTCCCCGGGACAGCAATACGAGCAGTACTTC. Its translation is CASSSPGQQYEQYF.

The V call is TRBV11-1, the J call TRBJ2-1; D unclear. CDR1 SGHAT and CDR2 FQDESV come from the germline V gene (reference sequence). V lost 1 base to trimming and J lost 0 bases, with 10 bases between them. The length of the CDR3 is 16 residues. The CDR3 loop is CASSLGSYSSYNEQFF. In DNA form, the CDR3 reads TGTGCCAGCAGCTTAGGCTCGTATAGCTCCTACAATGAGCAGTTCTTC.

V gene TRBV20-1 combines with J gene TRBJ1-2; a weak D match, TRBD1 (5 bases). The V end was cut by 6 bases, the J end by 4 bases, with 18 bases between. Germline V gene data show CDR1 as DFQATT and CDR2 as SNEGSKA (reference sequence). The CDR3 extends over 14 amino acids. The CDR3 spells CSAPEGTAGYGYTF. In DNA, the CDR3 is TGCAGTGCACCCGAAGGGACTGCGGGCTATGGCTACACCTTC.

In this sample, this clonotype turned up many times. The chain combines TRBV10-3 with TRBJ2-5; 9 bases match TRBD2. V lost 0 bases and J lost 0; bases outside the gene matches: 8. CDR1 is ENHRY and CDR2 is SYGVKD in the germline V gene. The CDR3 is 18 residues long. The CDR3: CAISESVASGNHQETQYF. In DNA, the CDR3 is TGTGCCATCAGTGAGTCTGTGGCTAGCGGGAACCACCAAGAGACCCAGTACTTC.

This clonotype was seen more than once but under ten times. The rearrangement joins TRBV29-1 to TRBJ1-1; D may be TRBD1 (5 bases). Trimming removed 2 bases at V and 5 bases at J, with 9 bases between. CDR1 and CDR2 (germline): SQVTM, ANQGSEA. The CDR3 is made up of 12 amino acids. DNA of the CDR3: TGCAGCGTTGAACAGGGAATTACTGAAGCTTTCTTT. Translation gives CSVEQGITEAFF.

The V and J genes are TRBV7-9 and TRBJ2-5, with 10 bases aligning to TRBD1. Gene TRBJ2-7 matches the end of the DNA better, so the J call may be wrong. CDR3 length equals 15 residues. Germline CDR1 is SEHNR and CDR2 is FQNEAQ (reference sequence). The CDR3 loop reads CASSTSGTGDYEQYF. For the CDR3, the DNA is TGTGCCAGCAGCACATCCGGGACAGGGGATTACGAGCAGTACTTC.

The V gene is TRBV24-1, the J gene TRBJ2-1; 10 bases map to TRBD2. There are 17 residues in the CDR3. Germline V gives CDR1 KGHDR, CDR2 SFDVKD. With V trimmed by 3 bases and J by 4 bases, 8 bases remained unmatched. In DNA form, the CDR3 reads TGTGCCACCAGTGATCCAGCGGGAGGGCCCGTTTACAATGAGCAGTTCTTC. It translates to CATSDPAGGPVYNEQFF.

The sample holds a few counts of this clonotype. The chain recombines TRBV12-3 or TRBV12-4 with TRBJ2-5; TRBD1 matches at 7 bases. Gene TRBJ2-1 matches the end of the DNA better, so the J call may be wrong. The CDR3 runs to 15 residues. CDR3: CASSPVRTGRNEQFF. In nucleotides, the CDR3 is TGTGCCAGCAGTCCCGTAAGGACAGGCAGGAATGAGCAGTTCTTC.

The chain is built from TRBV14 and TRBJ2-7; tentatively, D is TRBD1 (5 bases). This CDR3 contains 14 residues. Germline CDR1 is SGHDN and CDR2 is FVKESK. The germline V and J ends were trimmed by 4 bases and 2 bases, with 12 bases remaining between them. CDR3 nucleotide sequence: TGTGCCAGCAGCCGTGACAGCCACCCCTACGAGCAGTACTTC. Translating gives CASSRDSHPYEQYF.

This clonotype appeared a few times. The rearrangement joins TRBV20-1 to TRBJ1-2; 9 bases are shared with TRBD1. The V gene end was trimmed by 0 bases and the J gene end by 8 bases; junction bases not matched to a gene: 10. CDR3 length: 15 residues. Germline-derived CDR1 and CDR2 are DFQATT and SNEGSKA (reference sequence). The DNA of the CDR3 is TGCAGTGCTAGAGATTCTGGGACAGGGATCGGAGGCTACACCTTC. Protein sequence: CSARDSGTGIGGYTF.

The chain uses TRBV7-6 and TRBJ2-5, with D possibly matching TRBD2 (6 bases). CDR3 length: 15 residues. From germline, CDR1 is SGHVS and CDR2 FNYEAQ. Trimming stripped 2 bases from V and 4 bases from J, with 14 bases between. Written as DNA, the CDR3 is TGTGCCAGCAGCTTACTTCCGGGAGAGGTAGAGACCCAGTACTTC. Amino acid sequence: CASSLLPGEVETQYF.

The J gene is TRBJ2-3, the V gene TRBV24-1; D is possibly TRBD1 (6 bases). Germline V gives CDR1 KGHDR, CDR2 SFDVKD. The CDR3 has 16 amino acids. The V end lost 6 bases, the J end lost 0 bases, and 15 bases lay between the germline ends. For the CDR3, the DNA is TGTGCCACCAGTAAAAATGGGGACACCAGCACAGATACGCAGTATTTT. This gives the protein CATSKNGDTSTDTQYF.

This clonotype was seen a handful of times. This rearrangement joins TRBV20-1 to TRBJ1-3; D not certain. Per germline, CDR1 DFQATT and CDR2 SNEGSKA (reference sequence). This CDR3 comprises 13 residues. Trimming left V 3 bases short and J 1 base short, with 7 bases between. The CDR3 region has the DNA TGCAGTGCTAGCGGATATTCTGGAAACACCATATATTTT. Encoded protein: CSASGYSGNTIYF.

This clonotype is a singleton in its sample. Here the CDR3 reads CASSPVEIANEQYF. The CDR3 bases are TGCGCCAGCAGCCCGGTGGAGATCGCGAATGAGCAGTACTTC. This rearrangement joins TRBV4-1 to TRBJ2-5; D not certain. The CDR3 length is 14 residues. The V gene lost 4 bases and the J gene lost 11 bases, with 20 bases spanning the gap. The germline gives CDR1 MGHRA, CDR2 YSYEKL.

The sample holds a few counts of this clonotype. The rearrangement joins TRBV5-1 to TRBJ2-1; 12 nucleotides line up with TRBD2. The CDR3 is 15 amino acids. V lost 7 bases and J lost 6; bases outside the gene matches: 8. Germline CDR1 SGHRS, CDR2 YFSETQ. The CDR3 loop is CASQATSGSTNEQFF. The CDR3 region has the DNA TGCGCCAGCCAAGCGACTAGCGGGAGCACCAATGAGCAGTTCTTC.

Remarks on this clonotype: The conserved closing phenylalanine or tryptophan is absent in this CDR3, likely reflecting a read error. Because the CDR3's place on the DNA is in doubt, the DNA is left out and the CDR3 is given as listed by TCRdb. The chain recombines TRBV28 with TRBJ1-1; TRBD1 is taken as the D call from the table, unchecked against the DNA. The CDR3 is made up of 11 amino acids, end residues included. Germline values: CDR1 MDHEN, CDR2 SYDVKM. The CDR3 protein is CASSLQTQALS.

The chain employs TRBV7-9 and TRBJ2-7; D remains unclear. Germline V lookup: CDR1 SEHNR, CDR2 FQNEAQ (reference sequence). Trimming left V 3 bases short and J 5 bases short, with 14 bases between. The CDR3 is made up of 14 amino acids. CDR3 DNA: TGTGCCAGCAGCTTTGAGGAGAAGCCAGACGAGCAGTACTTC. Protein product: CASSFEEKPDEQYF.

For the CDR3, the DNA is TGTGCCACCAGTTTGACAGGGTTGGAAGAGACCCAGTACTTC. Amino acids: CATSLTGLEETQYF. The chain recombines TRBV24-1 with TRBJ2-5, with TRBD1 identical over 7 bases. The germline V gene has CDR1 KGHDR and CDR2 SFDVKD. This CDR3 region has 14 residues. Trimming cost V 6 bases and J 3 bases; bases outside gene matches: 6.

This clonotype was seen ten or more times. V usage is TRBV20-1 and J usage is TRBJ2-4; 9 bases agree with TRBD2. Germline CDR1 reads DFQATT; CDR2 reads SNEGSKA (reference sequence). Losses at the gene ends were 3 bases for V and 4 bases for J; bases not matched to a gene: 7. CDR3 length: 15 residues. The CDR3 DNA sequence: TGCAGTGCTAGTCAAGGGACTAGCCTAAAAAACATTCAGTACTTC. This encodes CSASQGTSLKNIQYF.

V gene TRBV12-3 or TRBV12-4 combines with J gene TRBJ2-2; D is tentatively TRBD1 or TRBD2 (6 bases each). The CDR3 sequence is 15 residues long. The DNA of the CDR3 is TGTGCTACAAACACGGGGGCGTCGAACACCGGGGAGCTGTTTTTT. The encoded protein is CATNTGASNTGELFF.

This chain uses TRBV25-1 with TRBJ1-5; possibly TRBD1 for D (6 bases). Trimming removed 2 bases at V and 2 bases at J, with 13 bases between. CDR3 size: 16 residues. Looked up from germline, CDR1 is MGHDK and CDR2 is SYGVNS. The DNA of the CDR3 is TGTGCCAGCAGTGAAGGGGGGGGCGCGGGCAATCAGCCCCAGCATTTT. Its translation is CASSEGGGAGNQPQHF.

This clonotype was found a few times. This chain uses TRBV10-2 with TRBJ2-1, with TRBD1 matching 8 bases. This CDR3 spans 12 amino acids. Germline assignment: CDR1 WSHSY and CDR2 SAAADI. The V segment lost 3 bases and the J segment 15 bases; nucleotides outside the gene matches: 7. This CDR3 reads CASSDGTGKSFF. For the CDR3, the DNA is TGCGCCAGCAGTGATGGGACAGGCAAATCGTTCTTC.